This T cell receptor (beta chain) was identified in a study of blood T cell repertoires in COVID-19. Study-wide context: Spain, Italy and the United States supplied samples that represented acute and convalescent COVID-19.

CDR1 and CDR2 (germline): SGDLS, YYNGEE. The CDR3 length is 17 residues. Trimming took off 0 bases at V and 0 bases at J, with 13 bases between the two ends. In the original analysis: Reference gene primer amplification gave estimated nucleated cell counts. Profiling relied on immunoSEQ multiplex PCR, and the TCRdb table lists in-frame clones only, not all of them. V and J calls and clone size are copied from that table; D and trimming were computed from the DNA. The table shows tens of thousands of clones, with roughly 90% occurring only once. The chain has TRBV9 and TRBJ2-1, with D perhaps TRBD2 (5 bases). The material sequenced was peripheral blood. This TCR was recovered from an elderly woman with acute or convalescent COVID-19. The CDR3 DNA reads as TGTGCCAGCAGCGTAGACGGACTCCGAAGCTCCTACAATGAGCAGTTCTTC. It is translated as CASSVDGLRSSYNEQFF.